These 17 T cell receptor beta chains came from one sample sequenced in a study of shared clonotypes between healthy human individuals. The table came from immunoSEQ multiplex PCR; TCRdb's copy has only in-frame clones and leaves some out. The sample has some 2 million clones, 90% to 95% seen once. The sequencing sample was made of naive CD4+ T cells sorted from blood. Subset in this sample: CD45RA+ positively selected. These receptors were obtained from a man aged 18 to 35 in good health.

Comment on this clone: This same CDR3 is encoded by further DNA sequences in the sample. The chain carries TRBV11-2 and TRBJ2-7, with 7 bases matching TRBD2. The CDR3 sequence is 15 residues long. Germline values: CDR1 SGHAT, CDR2 FQNNGV. Trimming cost V 1 base and J 2 bases; bases outside gene matches: 5. The CDR3 protein is CASSLVVGGTYEQYF. The CDR3 nucleotides read TGTGCCAGCAGCTTAGTAGTGGGAGGGACCTACGAGCAGTACTTC.

This rearrangement joins TRBV10-1 to TRBJ2-7; perhaps TRBD2 as D (7 bases). Germline V gene lookup returns CDR1 WNHNN and CDR2 SYGVQD (reference sequence). The V end was cut by 2 bases, the J end by 2 bases, with 22 bases between. The CDR3 runs to 18 residues. The CDR3 sequence is CASSEGTSLAGVTYEQYF. The CDR3 DNA reads as TGCGCCAGCAGTGAGGGGACATCCCTGGCGGGGGTGACCTACGAGCAGTACTTC.

The table lists this clone with a count of one. This chain connects TRBV5-1 to TRBJ2-1, with D tentatively TRBD1 (5 bases). Trimming shortened V by 0 bases and J by 5 bases, and 9 bases separated the two germline ends. Germline V gene sequence: CDR1 SGHRS, CDR2 YFSETQ. This CDR3 is 14 amino acids long. The CDR3, as DNA: TGCGCCAGCAGCTTGGCCGACAGAGACAATGAGCAGTTCTTC. Its translation is CASSLADRDNEQFF.

J is TRBJ2-7 and V is TRBV18, with D tentatively TRBD1 (5 bases). The CDR3 contains 15 residues. The ends were cut back, 2 bases at V and 3 bases at J, with 14 bases in the middle. The V gene's germline CDR1 is KGHSH and CDR2 LQKENI. The DNA of the CDR3 is TGTGCCAGCTCACCAGACCCAGGGCACAGCTACGAGCAGTACTTC. Its protein product is CASSPDPGHSYEQYF. Complete variable domain (other parts from reference TRBV18 and TRBJ2-7): NAGVMQNPRHLVRRRGQEARLRCSPMKGHSHVYWYRQLPEEGLKFMVYLQKENIIDESGMPKERFSAEFPKEGPSILRIQQVVRGDSAAYFCASSPDPGHSYEQYFGPGTRLTVT.

This chain connects TRBV10-3 to TRBJ2-6; 10 bases match TRBD1. The CDR3 runs to 18 residues. V lost 6 bases and J lost 5; bases outside the gene matches: 13. Looked up from germline, CDR1 is ENHRY and CDR2 is SYGVKD. CDR3 sequence reads: CAISEGTGVPTRANVLTF. CDR3 in DNA: TGTGCCATCAGCGAGGGGACAGGGGTACCTACTCGGGCCAACGTCCTGACTTTC.

This chain uses TRBV30 with TRBJ1-4; 8 nucleotides match TRBD1. The germline V gene has CDR1 GTSNPN and CDR2 SVGIG (reference sequence). J was trimmed by 10 bases and V by 3 bases; bases with no gene match: 7. CDR3 length: 13 amino acids. CDR3 DNA: TGTGCCTGGAGAAGTCAGGGGGCGGGAAAACTGTTTTTT. Its protein is CAWRSQGAGKLFF.

The chain links TRBV4-3 to TRBJ2-7; the D gene is possibly TRBD2 (6 bases). V lost 0 bases, J lost 7 bases, and 13 bases lay in between. Germline-derived CDR1 and CDR2 are LGHNA and YSLEER. The CDR3 has 14 residues. CDR3 amino acids: CASSQDLVGGEQYF. CDR3 in DNA: TGCGCCAGCAGCCAAGACCTGGTCGGGGGAGAGCAGTACTTC.

V and J are TRBV6-1 and TRBJ1-4; possible D gene TRBD1, 5 bases. The CDR3 is 11 residues long. Germline V gene lookup returns CDR1 MNHNS and CDR2 SASEGT. Between the trimmed V and J ends, which lost 1 base and 16 bases, there was a span of 10 bases. In DNA form, the CDR3 reads TGTGCCAGCAGTGAAGACAGGCCGCGGTTTTTT. Amino acid sequence: CASSEDRPRFF.

The chain recombines TRBV7-2 with TRBJ2-5, with D unresolved. V lost 1 base to trimming and J lost 5 bases, with 11 bases between them. CDR3 length equals 14 residues. Per germline, CDR1 SGHTA and CDR2 FQGNSA. The CDR3 region has the DNA TGTGCCAGCAGCTTAGGTCTGGGTTGGGAGACCCAGTACTTC. It encodes CASSLGLGWETQYF. Filled out from reference TRBV7-2 and TRBJ2-5, the complete variable domain reads GAGVSQSPSNKVTEKGKDVELRCDPISGHTALYWYRQSLGQGLEFLIYFQGNSAPDKSGLPSDRFSAERTGGSVSTLTIQRTQQEDSAVYLCASSLGLGWETQYFGPGTRLLVL.

J is TRBJ2-7 and V is TRBV7-6, with 8 bases matching TRBD1. The CDR3 loop spans 14 amino acids. V lost 4 bases to trimming and J lost 3 bases; unmatched junction nucleotides: 5. Germline V lookup: CDR1 SGHVS, CDR2 FNYEAQ. The CDR3 protein is CASSSRQGNYEQYF. In DNA, the CDR3 is TGTGCCAGCAGCTCCAGACAGGGGAACTACGAGCAGTACTTC.

Written as DNA, the CDR3 is TGTGCCACTTGGGACAGGGAGGGAGACAATCAGCCCCAGCATTTT. It specifies CATWDREGDNQPQHF. The chain combines TRBV10-3 with TRBJ1-5; 9 bases fit TRBD1. Trimming removed 10 bases from V and 3 bases from J; junction bases left unmatched: 10. The CDR3 sequence is 15 residues long. The V gene's germline CDR1 is ENHRY and CDR2 SYGVKD.

This clone was counted once. This rearrangement joins TRBV7-2 to TRBJ1-5; 8 bases are a match to TRBD1. Germline CDR1 is SGHTA and CDR2 is FQGNSA. Unmatched junction bases numbered 9, after V lost 5 bases and J lost 3 bases. The CDR3 covers 16 residues. The CDR3 coding sequence is TGTGCCAGCAGCCCAGGGACAGGCACCCACAATCAGCCCCAGCATTTT. Encoded protein: CASSPGTGTHNQPQHF.

The rearrangement uses TRBV7-2 and TRBJ1-5, with 9 bases fitting TRBD1. Germline assignment: CDR1 SGHTA and CDR2 FQGNSA. CDR3 size: 15 residues. V gave up 3 bases and J gave up 4 bases; unmatched junction bases: 4. In nucleotides, the CDR3 is TGTGCCAGCAGCTTCGGGACAGGGATAAATCAGCCCCAGCATTTT. Amino acids: CASSFGTGINQPQHF. The variable domain in full, completed from reference TRBV7-2 and TRBJ1-5, reads GAGVSQSPSNKVTEKGKDVELRCDPISGHTALYWYRQSLGQGLEFLIYFQGNSAPDKSGLPSDRFSAERTGGSVSTLTIQRTQQEDSAVYLCASSFGTGINQPQHFGDGTRLSIL.

The chain employs TRBV7-2 and TRBJ1-1; 10 bases are a match to TRBD1. The germline V gene has CDR1 SGHTA and CDR2 FQGNSA. The CDR3 runs 15 residues. The J segment lost 5 bases and the V segment lost 4 bases, leaving 7 bases of the junction unmatched. CDR3 sequence reads: CASSSWTGGRTEAFF. CDR3 coding DNA: TGTGCCAGCAGCTCATGGACAGGGGGGAGGACTGAAGCTTTCTTT.

The chain uses TRBV5-6 and TRBJ1-6; 9 bases align to TRBD1. Looked up from germline, CDR1 is SGHDT and CDR2 is YYEEEE. V shed 0 bases, J shed 9 bases, and the junction held 10 bases outside the gene matches. CDR3 size: 17 residues. CDR3 sequence reads: CASSLDRGLLGVSPLHF. The CDR3 DNA reads TGTGCCAGCAGCTTGGACAGGGGGCTTCTTGGTGTTTCACCCCTCCACTTT. The whole variable domain, remainder taken from reference TRBV5-6 and TRBJ1-6, is DAGVTQSPTHLIKTRGQQVTLRCSPKSGHDTVSWYQQALGQGPQFIFQYYEEEERQRGNFPDRFSGHQFPNYSSELNVNALLLGDSALYLCASSLDRGLLGVSPLHFGNGTRLTVT.

This clone was observed a single time. The J gene is TRBJ2-3, the V gene TRBV15, with TRBD2 identical over 9 bases. In germline, CDR1 is LNHNV, CDR2 YYDKDF (reference sequence). There are 15 residues in the CDR3. The V gene end was trimmed by 6 bases and the J gene end by 5 bases; junction bases not matched to a gene: 9. The CDR3 nucleotides read TGTGCCACCAGATTGGCGGGAGGGCCAGGAGATACGCAGTATTTT. Translation: CATRLAGGPGDTQYF.

The chain carries TRBV7-2 and TRBJ2-3; 7 bases map to TRBD2. Germline assignment: CDR1 SGHTA and CDR2 FQGNSA. The CDR3 has 13 residues. V dropped 5 bases and J dropped 10; count of bases not matched to a gene: 9. CDR3 bases: TGTGCCAGCAGCCCCGGACTAGTAAGCGCGCAGTATTTT. This encodes CASSPGLVSAQYF. Based on the CDR3 plus reference TRBV7-2 and TRBJ2-3, the full variable domain is GAGVSQSPSNKVTEKGKDVELRCDPISGHTALYWYRQSLGQGLEFLIYFQGNSAPDKSGLPSDRFSAERTGGSVSTLTIQRTQQEDSAVYLCASSPGLVSAQYFGPGTRLTVL.